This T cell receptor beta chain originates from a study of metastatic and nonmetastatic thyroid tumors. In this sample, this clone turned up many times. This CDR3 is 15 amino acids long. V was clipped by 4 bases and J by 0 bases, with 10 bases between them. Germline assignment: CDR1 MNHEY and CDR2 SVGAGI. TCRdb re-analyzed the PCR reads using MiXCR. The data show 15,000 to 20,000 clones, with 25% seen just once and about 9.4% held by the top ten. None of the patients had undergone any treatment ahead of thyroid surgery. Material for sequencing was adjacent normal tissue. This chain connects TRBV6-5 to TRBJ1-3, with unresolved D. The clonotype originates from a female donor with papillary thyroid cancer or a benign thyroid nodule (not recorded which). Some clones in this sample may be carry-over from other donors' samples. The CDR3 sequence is CASSSTGLSGNTIYF. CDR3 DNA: TGTGCCAGCAGTTCTACGGGTCTCTCTGGAAACACCATATATTTT.